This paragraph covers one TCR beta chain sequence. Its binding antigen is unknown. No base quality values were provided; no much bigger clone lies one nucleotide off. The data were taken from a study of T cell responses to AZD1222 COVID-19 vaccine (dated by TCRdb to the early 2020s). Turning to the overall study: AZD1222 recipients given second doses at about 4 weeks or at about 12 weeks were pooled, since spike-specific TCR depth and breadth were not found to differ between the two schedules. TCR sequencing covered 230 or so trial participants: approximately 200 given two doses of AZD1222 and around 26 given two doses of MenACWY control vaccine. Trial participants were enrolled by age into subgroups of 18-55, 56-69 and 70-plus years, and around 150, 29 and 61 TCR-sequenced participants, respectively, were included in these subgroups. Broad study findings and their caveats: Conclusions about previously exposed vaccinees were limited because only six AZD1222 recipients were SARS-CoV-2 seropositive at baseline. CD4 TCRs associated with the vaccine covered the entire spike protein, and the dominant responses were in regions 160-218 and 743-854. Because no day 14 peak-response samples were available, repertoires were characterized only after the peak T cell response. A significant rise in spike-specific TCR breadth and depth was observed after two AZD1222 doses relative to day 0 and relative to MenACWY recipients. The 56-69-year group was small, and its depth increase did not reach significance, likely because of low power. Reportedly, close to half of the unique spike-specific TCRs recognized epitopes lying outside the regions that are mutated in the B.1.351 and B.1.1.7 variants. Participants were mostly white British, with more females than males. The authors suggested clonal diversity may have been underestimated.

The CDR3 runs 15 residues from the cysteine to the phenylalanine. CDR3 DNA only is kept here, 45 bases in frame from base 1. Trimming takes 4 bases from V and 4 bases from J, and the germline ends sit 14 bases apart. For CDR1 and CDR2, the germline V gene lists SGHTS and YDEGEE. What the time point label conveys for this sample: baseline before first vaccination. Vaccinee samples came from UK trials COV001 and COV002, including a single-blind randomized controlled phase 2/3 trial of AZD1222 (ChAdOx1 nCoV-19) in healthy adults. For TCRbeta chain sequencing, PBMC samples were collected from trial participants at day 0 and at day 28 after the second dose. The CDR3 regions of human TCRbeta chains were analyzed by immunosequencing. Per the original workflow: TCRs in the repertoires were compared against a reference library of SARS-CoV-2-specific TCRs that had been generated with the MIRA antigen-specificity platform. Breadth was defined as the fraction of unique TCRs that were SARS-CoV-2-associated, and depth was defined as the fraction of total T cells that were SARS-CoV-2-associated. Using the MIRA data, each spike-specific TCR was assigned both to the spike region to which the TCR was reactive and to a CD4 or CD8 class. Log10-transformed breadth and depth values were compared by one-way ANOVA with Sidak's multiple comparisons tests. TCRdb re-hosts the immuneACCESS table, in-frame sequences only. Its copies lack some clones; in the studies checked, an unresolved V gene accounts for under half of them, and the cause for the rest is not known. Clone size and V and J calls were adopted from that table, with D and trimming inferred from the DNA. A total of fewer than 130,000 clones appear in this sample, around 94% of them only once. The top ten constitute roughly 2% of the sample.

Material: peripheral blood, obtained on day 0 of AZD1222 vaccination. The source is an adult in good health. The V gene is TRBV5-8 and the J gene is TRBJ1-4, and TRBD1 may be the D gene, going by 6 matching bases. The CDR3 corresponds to CASSGGDTDNEKLFF. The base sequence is TGTGCCAGCAGCGGAGGGGACACGGATAATGAAAAACTGTTTTTT.